This T cell receptor (beta chain) was profiled in a study of blood T cell repertoires in COVID-19. Study details: Italy, Spain and the United States were the sources of the convalescent and acute COVID-19 samples.

The germline V and J ends were trimmed by 3 bases and 1 base, with 9 bases remaining between them. In germline, CDR1 is SGHNT, CDR2 YENEEA. The CDR3 loop spans 14 amino acids. This clone showed up just a few times. Original methodology: Cell counts per sample came from amplifying reference gene primers. The table came from immunoSEQ multiplex PCR; TCRdb's copy has only in-frame clones and leaves some out. V, J and clone size were drawn from that table, and D and trimming were deduced from the DNA. Here the sample spans 150,000 or so clones, about 80% being singletons. Participant age was roughly 18 to 90 years, and participants resided in 24 US areas.

The specimen sequenced was PBMCs or T cells enriched from blood (not recorded which). The TCR was taken from a woman in her sixties who had recovered from COVID-19. The rearrangement uses TRBV11-3 and TRBJ1-1; D is ambiguous. CDR3 nucleotide sequence: TGTGCCAGCAGCTTGGGAGGGAAGAACACTGAAGCTTTCTTT. This translates into CASSLGGKNTEAFF.